One sample yielded the 5 T cell receptor beta chains listed below, sequenced in a study of shared clonotypes between healthy human individuals. Method: immunoSEQ multiplex PCR; TCRdb's copy keeps in-frame clones and lacks some. This sample has approximately 1.5 million clones, with 98% found just once. Sequencing was done on a sample of naive CD4+ T cells sorted from blood. Noted subset: CD45RA+ positively selected. These receptors originate from a young man in good health.

This clone appeared a single time. The chain couples TRBV7-2 to TRBJ2-7; D may be TRBD1 or TRBD2 (5 bases each). CDR3 size: 14 residues. V was trimmed by 0 bases and J by 9 bases, leaving 15 bases between them. Per the germline V gene, CDR1 is SGHTA and CDR2 is FQGNSA. CDR3 residues: CASSLAWGSSGQYF. The CDR3 coding sequence is TGTGCCAGCAGCTTAGCGTGGGGGAGCTCTGGGCAGTACTTC.

The V call is TRBV28, the J call TRBJ1-2; no definite D call. This CDR3 comprises 14 residues. Trimming took off 7 bases at V and 7 bases at J, with 19 bases between the two ends. Per germline, CDR1 MDHEN and CDR2 SYDVKM. DNA for the CDR3: TGTGCCAGCACCAACCCGACAAAACCTAGTGGCTACACCTTC. Its protein product is CASTNPTKPSGYTF.

The chain links TRBV5-1 to TRBJ2-5, with a possible D match to TRBD1 (5 bases). CDR1 SGHRS and CDR2 YFSETQ come from the germline V gene. Trimming took off 0 bases at V and 2 bases at J, with 11 bases between the two ends. The CDR3 is 15 amino acids. The CDR3 reads CASSLEGQGQETQYF. CDR3 in DNA: TGCGCCAGCAGCTTGGAAGGGCAGGGACAAGAGACCCAGTACTTC.

This chain uses TRBV28 with TRBJ1-3; no clear D gene. The CDR3 loop spans 13 amino acids. The germline V gene encodes CDR1 MDHEN and CDR2 SYDVKM. V shed 6 bases and J shed 0 bases, with 6 bases lying between them. The CDR3 sequence is CASSYISGNTIYF. In DNA form, the CDR3 reads TGTGCCAGCAGCTACATCTCTGGAAACACCATATATTTT.

The chain recombines TRBV2 with TRBJ1-2, with D maybe TRBD1 (5 bases). Germline CDR1 SNHLY, CDR2 FYNNEI. The CDR3 runs 15 residues. V dropped 0 bases and J dropped 7 bases, with 15 bases sitting between them. CDR3 sequence reads: CASSEASGRGPGYTF. The CDR3, as DNA: TGTGCCAGCAGTGAAGCGTCGGGGCGTGGACCTGGCTACACCTTC.